Listed below are T cell receptor beta chains from one sample, sequenced in a study of identical twins. In TCRdb, the 5' RACE reads were re-called with MiXCR into one record per CDR3 protein. The table records roughly 720,000 distinct CDR3 sequences, about 18% of them present only once. This sample also appeared in a second study, on T cells expressing NK-cell markers.

The sequenced sample was PBMCs. Receptors originate from a woman between 18 and 29 years old in good health. CDR3s include the opening cysteine and the closing phenylalanine or tryptophan. D genes are given only for firm matches. Clone size is shown for a subset of rows, as once, few, many or a class of expanded clone.

j_gene: TRBJ1-4
v_gene: TRBV7-9
d_gene: .
len: 13
abundance: once
CDR3nt: TGTGCCAGCAGCGCGAGTACTAATGAAAAACTGTTTTTT
CDR3aa: CASSASTNEKLFF

j_gene: TRBJ2-7
v_gene: TRBV7-9
d_gene: .
len: 15
abundance: many
CDR3nt: TGTGCCAGCAGTACTTGGACTTCCAACTCCTACGAGCAGTACTTC
CDR3aa: CASSTWTSNSYEQYF

j_gene: TRBJ2-3
v_gene: TRBV12-3/TRBV12-4
d_gene: .
len: 14
abundance: few
CDR3nt: TGTGCCAGCAGTTGGAAACCTAGCACAGATACGCAGTATTTT
CDR3aa: CASSWKPSTDTQYF

j_gene: TRBJ1-3
v_gene: TRBV7-2
d_gene: .
len: 15
abundance: .
CDR3nt: TGTGCCAGCAGCCGCACTGGGGGCTCGGCAAACACCATATATTTT
CDR3aa: CASSRTGGSANTIYF

j_gene: TRBJ2-1
v_gene: TRBV14
d_gene: .
len: 13
abundance: .
CDR3nt: TGTGCCAGCAGCCAAGAGTTTCGGGGTGAGCAGTTCTTC
CDR3aa: CASSQEFRGEQFF

j_gene: TRBJ1-5
v_gene: TRBV7-6
d_gene: TRBD1
len: 16
abundance: .
CDR3nt: TGTGCCAGCAGCTCCGGACAGGGAAGGAGCAATCAGCCCCAGCATTTT
CDR3aa: CASSSGQGRSNQPQHF

j_gene: TRBJ1-1
v_gene: TRBV29-1
d_gene: TRBD1
len: 12
abundance: few
CDR3nt: TGCAGCGTCGCAGAACAGGGGCGGGAAGCTTTCTTT
CDR3aa: CSVAEQGREAFF

j_gene: TRBJ2-5
v_gene: TRBV4-2
d_gene: .
len: 14
abundance: .
CDR3nt: TGTGCCAGCAGCCAAGTACAGGTCGGAGAGACCCAGTACTTC
CDR3aa: CASSQVQVGETQYF

j_gene: TRBJ2-1
v_gene: TRBV5-1
d_gene: .
len: 15
abundance: few
CDR3nt: TGCGCCAGCAGCTTTAAGGACAGCTCCTACAATGAGCAGTTCTTC
CDR3aa: CASSFKDSSYNEQFF

j_gene: TRBJ2-7
v_gene: TRBV20-1
d_gene: .
len: 14
abundance: .
CDR3nt: TGCAGTGCCCAGATGGGGACCCCATTCTACGAGCAGTACTTC
CDR3aa: CSAQMGTPFYEQYF

j_gene: TRBJ2-5
v_gene: TRBV12-3/TRBV12-4
d_gene: TRBD2
len: 17
abundance: few
CDR3nt: TGTGCCAGCAGCCGCGCGGGGGGGTGGACAGGCAAAGAGACCCAGTACTTC
CDR3aa: CASSRAGGWTGKETQYF

j_gene: TRBJ1-2
v_gene: TRBV14
d_gene: .
len: 14
abundance: .
CDR3nt: TGTGCCAGCAGCCAAGGGGGACGAGTCTATGGCTACACCTTC
CDR3aa: CASSQGGRVYGYTF

j_gene: TRBJ1-2
v_gene: TRBV2
d_gene: TRBD1
len: 15
abundance: few
CDR3nt: TGTGCCAGCAGTGAATGGACAGGGGCTCAAGGCGGCTACACCTTC
CDR3aa: CASSEWTGAQGGYTF

j_gene: TRBJ2-1
v_gene: TRBV4-3
d_gene: TRBD1
len: 15
abundance: .
CDR3nt: TGCGCCAGCAGCCGGGACAGAGAGGGTCTCGGTGAGCAGTTCTTC
CDR3aa: CASSRDREGLGEQFF

j_gene: TRBJ1-1
v_gene: TRBV6-1
d_gene: .
len: 13
abundance: few
CDR3nt: TGTGCCAGCAGCAGAAGTGTTAACACTGAAGCTTTCTTT
CDR3aa: CASSRSVNTEAFF

j_gene: TRBJ2-1
v_gene: TRBV29-1
d_gene: TRBD2
len: 14
abundance: .
CDR3nt: TGCAGCGTTTGGACTAGCGGGAGTTACAATGAGCAGTTCTTC
CDR3aa: CSVWTSGSYNEQFF

j_gene: TRBJ2-7
v_gene: TRBV18
d_gene: TRBD2
len: 13
abundance: few
CDR3nt: TGTGCCAGCCTCCCAGCGGGAGGCTACGAGCAGTACTTC
CDR3aa: CASLPAGGYEQYF

j_gene: TRBJ2-1
v_gene: TRBV10-2
d_gene: .
len: 13
abundance: .
CDR3nt: TGCGCCAGCAGGGGGCATAGCTACAATGAGCAGTTCTTC
CDR3aa: CASRGHSYNEQFF

j_gene: TRBJ2-2
v_gene: TRBV29-1
d_gene: TRBD1
len: 14
abundance: few
CDR3nt: TGCAGCGTGCAGGACAGGGGGCTGGCCGGGGAGCTGTTTTTT
CDR3aa: CSVQDRGLAGELFF

j_gene: TRBJ2-3
v_gene: TRBV9
d_gene: TRBD2
len: 16
abundance: .
CDR3nt: TGTGCCAGCAGCTCATCGGGGGGGCATGGAACAGATACGCAGTATTTT
CDR3aa: CASSSSGGHGTDTQYF

j_gene: TRBJ2-6
v_gene: TRBV7-2
d_gene: .
len: 15
abundance: few
CDR3nt: TGTGCCATCAAGACGGCGGGTACTGGGGCCAACGTCCTGACTTTC
CDR3aa: CAIKTAGTGANVLTF

j_gene: TRBJ2-3
v_gene: TRBV6-6
d_gene: .
len: 12
abundance: .
CDR3nt: TGTGCCAGCAGTTCTATACGCGATACGCAGTATTTT
CDR3aa: CASSSIRDTQYF

j_gene: TRBJ2-5
v_gene: TRBV6-5
d_gene: .
len: 12
abundance: .
CDR3nt: TGTGCCAGCAGTCCGGACGGGTGGACCCAGTACTTC
CDR3aa: CASSPDGWTQYF

j_gene: TRBJ1-1
v_gene: TRBV14
d_gene: .
len: 13
abundance: .
CDR3nt: TGTGCCAGCAGCCAATCTACGAACACTGAAGCTTTCTTT
CDR3aa: CASSQSTNTEAFF

j_gene: TRBJ2-7
v_gene: TRBV29-1
d_gene: .
len: 12
abundance: .
CDR3nt: TGCAGCGTTTATTACGGGCCCTACGAGCAGTACTTC
CDR3aa: CSVYYGPYEQYF

j_gene: TRBJ2-7
v_gene: TRBV6-5
d_gene: .
len: 18
abundance: few
CDR3nt: TGTGCCAGCAGTCACCTTACCAATTACGACACTATCTCCTACGAGCAGTACTTC
CDR3aa: CASSHLTNYDTISYEQYF

j_gene: TRBJ2-3
v_gene: TRBV20-1
d_gene: .
len: 17
abundance: .
CDR3nt: TGCAGTGCTAGAGATTATAGGGGGGCCTTGTCCACAGATACGCAGTATTTT
CDR3aa: CSARDYRGALSTDTQYF

j_gene: TRBJ2-7
v_gene: TRBV6-1
d_gene: TRBD2
len: 14
abundance: .
CDR3nt: TGTGCCAGCAGTCGGGGGGACTGTTCCTACGAGCAGTACTTC
CDR3aa: CASSRGDCSYEQYF

j_gene: TRBJ2-7
v_gene: TRBV27
d_gene: .
len: 14
abundance: few
CDR3nt: TGTGCCAGCAGTTTATCGGGCTCCCACTACGAGCAGTACTTC
CDR3aa: CASSLSGSHYEQYF

j_gene: TRBJ2-1
v_gene: TRBV24-1
d_gene: .
len: 14
abundance: few
CDR3nt: TGTGCCACCAGTGATTGGGACACATACAATGAGCAGTTCTTC
CDR3aa: CATSDWDTYNEQFF

j_gene: TRBJ2-1
v_gene: TRBV7-9
d_gene: TRBD2
len: 15
abundance: .
CDR3nt: TGTGCCAGCAGCCGACCGGGACTAGTGTCCAATGAGCAGTTCTTC
CDR3aa: CASSRPGLVSNEQFF

j_gene: TRBJ2-2
v_gene: TRBV7-9
d_gene: .
len: 15
abundance: few
CDR3nt: TGTGCCAGCAGCTTGGGGGCTACCCCGACCGGGGAGCTGTTTTTT
CDR3aa: CASSLGATPTGELFF

j_gene: TRBJ2-5
v_gene: TRBV20-1
d_gene: TRBD2
len: 15
abundance: .
CDR3nt: TGCAGTGCTCAATATAGCGGGAGCTCGGGAGAGACCCAGTACTTC
CDR3aa: CSAQYSGSSGETQYF

j_gene: TRBJ1-4
v_gene: TRBV4-3
d_gene: .
len: 15
abundance: few
CDR3nt: TGCGCCAGCAGCCCAGGAGACAGCTATAATGAAAAACTGTTTTTT
CDR3aa: CASSPGDSYNEKLFF

j_gene: TRBJ2-4
v_gene: TRBV12-3/TRBV12-4
d_gene: .
len: 16
abundance: .
CDR3nt: TGTGCCAGCAGACTTAGGGGGGGGAGCGGGGCAAACATTCAGTACTTC
CDR3aa: CASRLRGGSGANIQYF

j_gene: TRBJ2-3
v_gene: TRBV20-1
d_gene: TRBD2
len: 15
abundance: many
CDR3nt: TGCAGTGCTAGAGATATGGCTAGCGGGGTCAATACGCAGTATTTT
CDR3aa: CSARDMASGVNTQYF

j_gene: TRBJ1-1
v_gene: TRBV29-1
d_gene: .
len: 13
abundance: few
CDR3nt: TGCAGCGTCGATGGTAGGGGGGTGACTGAAGCTTTCTTT
CDR3aa: CSVDGRGVTEAFF

j_gene: TRBJ1-6
v_gene: TRBV20-1
d_gene: TRBD1
len: 12
abundance: .
CDR3nt: TGCAGTGCCGGACAGGGAGTTTCACCCCTCCACTTT
CDR3aa: CSAGQGVSPLHF

j_gene: TRBJ2-7
v_gene: TRBV12-2
d_gene: .
len: 15
abundance: .
CDR3nt: TGTGCAAGTCGCCCCGGGGGGGGACAGCTATACGAGCAGTACTTC
CDR3aa: CASRPGGGQLYEQYF

j_gene: TRBJ2-5
v_gene: TRBV10-3
d_gene: .
len: 11
abundance: .
CDR3nt: TGTGCCATCGCGAGCGGGGAGACCCAGTACTTC
CDR3aa: CAIASGETQYF

j_gene: TRBJ1-1
v_gene: TRBV24-1
d_gene: TRBD1
len: 17
abundance: .
CDR3nt: TGTGCCACCAGTGATTTGTTAGCCGGGACAGGGAACACTGAAGCTTTCTTT
CDR3aa: CATSDLLAGTGNTEAFF

j_gene: TRBJ2-1
v_gene: TRBV10-3
d_gene: TRBD2
len: 15
abundance: .
CDR3nt: TGTGCCATCAGTGAGGGGGGGGACTCCTACAATGAGCAGTTCTTC
CDR3aa: CAISEGGDSYNEQFF

j_gene: TRBJ1-1
v_gene: TRBV5-5
d_gene: .
len: 11
abundance: .
CDR3nt: TGTGCCAGCAGCCTGGGGTATCGAGCTTTCTTT
CDR3aa: CASSLGYRAFF